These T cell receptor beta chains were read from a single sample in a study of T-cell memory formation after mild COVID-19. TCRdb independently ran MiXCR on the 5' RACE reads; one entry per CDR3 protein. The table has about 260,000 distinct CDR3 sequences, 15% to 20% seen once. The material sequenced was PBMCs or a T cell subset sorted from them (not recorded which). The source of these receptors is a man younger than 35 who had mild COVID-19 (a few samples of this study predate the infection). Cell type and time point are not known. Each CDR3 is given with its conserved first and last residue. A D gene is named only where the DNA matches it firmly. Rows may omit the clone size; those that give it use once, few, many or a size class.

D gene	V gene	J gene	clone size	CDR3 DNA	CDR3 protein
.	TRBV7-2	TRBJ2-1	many	TGTGCCAGCAGCTTAGGACGGAACAATGAGCAGTTCTTC	CASSLGRNNEQFF
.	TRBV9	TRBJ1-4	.	TGTGCCAGCAGCGAGGAGGACGGGGGAGCAGGCGCCGAGAAACTGTTTTTT	CASSEEDGGAGAEKLFF
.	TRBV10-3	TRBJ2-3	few	TGTGCCGCCCAGCCCCACGCCGCTAGCACAGATACGCAGTATTTT	CAAQPHAASTDTQYF
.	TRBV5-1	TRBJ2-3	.	TGCGCCAGCAGCTTGGGGGGGGGACAGACCACAGATACGCAGTATTTT	CASSLGGGQTTDTQYF
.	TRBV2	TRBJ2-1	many	TGTGCCAGCACCCCGTTTAAAGGAACGTACAATGAGCAGTTCTTC	CASTPFKGTYNEQFF
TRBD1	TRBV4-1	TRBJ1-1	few	TGCGCCAGCAGCCAGCCCAGGGGGCGGACTTTCTTT	CASSQPRGRTFF
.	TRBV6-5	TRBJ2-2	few	TGTGCCAGCAGTTACCCCCCAAGGGAGCTGTTTTTT	CASSYPPRELFF
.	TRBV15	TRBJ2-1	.	TGTGCCACCAGCACCACACCAGGGGCGGATATCTCCTACAATGAGCAGTTCTTC	CATSTTPGADISYNEQFF
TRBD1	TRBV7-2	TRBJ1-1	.	TGTGCCAGCAGCGTAGTAGGGACAGGGGACACTGAAGCTTTCTTT	CASSVVGTGDTEAFF
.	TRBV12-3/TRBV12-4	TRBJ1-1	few	TGTGCCAGCAGTTTACAGGATTCGAACACTGAAGCTTTCTTT	CASSLQDSNTEAFF
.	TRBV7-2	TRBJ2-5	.	TGTGCCAGCAGCCCGGAGACAGTGCCCGGGACCCAGTACTTC	CASSPETVPGTQYF
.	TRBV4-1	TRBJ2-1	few	TGCGCCAGCAGCCAAGTTGACAATGAGCAGTTCTTC	CASSQVDNEQFF
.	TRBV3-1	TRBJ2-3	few	TGTGCCAGCAGCCATCCCGGGGATCCCCCTGTCCCGATTTACACAGATACGCAGTATTTT	CASSHPGDPPVPIYTDTQYF
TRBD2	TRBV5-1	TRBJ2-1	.	TGCGCCAGCAGCTTGGGACTAGCGGATGACAATGAGCAGTTCTTC	CASSLGLADDNEQFF
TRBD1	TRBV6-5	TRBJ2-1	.	TGTGCCAGCAGTTACTCGCTTTTGGACAGGGGGCGGGTCAATGAGCAGTTCTTC	CASSYSLLDRGRVNEQFF
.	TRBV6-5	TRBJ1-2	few	TGTGCCAGCAGTATGGACAGAAACTATGGCTACACCTTC	CASSMDRNYGYTF
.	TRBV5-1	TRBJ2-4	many	TGCGCCAGCACCCCCGGGGGACATCTAGCCAAAAACATTCAGTACTTC	CASTPGGHLAKNIQYF
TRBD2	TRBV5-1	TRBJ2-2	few	TGCGCCAGCAGCTTGGCAGCTAGCGGGAAGTCCGGGGAGCTGTTTTTT	CASSLAASGKSGELFF
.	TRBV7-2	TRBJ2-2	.	TGTGCCAGCAGCCTCATTAACACCGGGGAGCTGTTTTTT	CASSLINTGELFF
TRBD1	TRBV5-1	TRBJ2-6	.	TGCGCCAGCAGCTTGGCGACAGGGGAGGCTGGGGACAACGTCCTGACTTTC	CASSLATGEAGDNVLTF
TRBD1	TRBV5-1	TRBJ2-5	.	TGCGCCAGCAGCTGGAGGACAGGGGGCGAAACGGGGACCCAGTACTTC	CASSWRTGGETGTQYF
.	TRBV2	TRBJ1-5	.	TGTGCCAGCAGCGCCCCAAACAGCAATCAGCCCCAGCATTTT	CASSAPNSNQPQHF
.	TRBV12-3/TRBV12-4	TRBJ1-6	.	TGTGCCAGCAGTTTTAAGGGGGGGAATTCACCCCTCCACTTT	CASSFKGGNSPLHF
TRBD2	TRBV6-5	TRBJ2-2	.	TGTGCCAGCACAACTAGCGGGACCGGGGAGCTGTTTTTT	CASTTSGTGELFF
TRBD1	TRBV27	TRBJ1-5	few	TGTGCCAGCAGTTTATGGGGGACAGGATCGTCGGGGAACCAGCCCCAGCATTTT	CASSLWGTGSSGNQPQHF
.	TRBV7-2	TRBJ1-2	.	TGTGCCAGCAGCCCGACGGCGGGAGGCTATGGCTACACCTTC	CASSPTAGGYGYTF
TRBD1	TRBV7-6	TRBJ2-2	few	TGTGCCAGCAGCGGCAAGGACAGGGTAGAGGACACCGGGGAGCTGTTTTTT	CASSGKDRVEDTGELFF
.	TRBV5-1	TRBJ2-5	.	TGCGCCAGCAGCTTGTCCGGGACTGAGACCCAGTACTTC	CASSLSGTETQYF
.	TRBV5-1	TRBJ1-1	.	TGCGCCAGCAGCTTTGACCTGAACACTGAAGCTTTCTTT	CASSFDLNTEAFF
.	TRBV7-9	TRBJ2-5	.	TGTGCCAGCAGCTTGGGCCGGGAGTACGCTCAGTACTTC	CASSLGREYAQYF
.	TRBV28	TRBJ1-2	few	TGTGCCAGCAGATTCAGGGGTACTATTAACTATGGCTACACCTTC	CASRFRGTINYGYTF
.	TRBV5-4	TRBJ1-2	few	TGTGCCAGCAGTACCCCTTCTTGGGGCTACACCTTC	CASSTPSWGYTF
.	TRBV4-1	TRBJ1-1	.	TGCGCCAGCAGCCAAGGGTTCCAGGGTCCTATGAACACTGAAGCTTTCTTT	CASSQGFQGPMNTEAFF
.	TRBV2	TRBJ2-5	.	TGTGCCAGCAGTAAGAGGGAGGAGACCCAGTACTTC	CASSKREETQYF
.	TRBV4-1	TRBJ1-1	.	TGCGCCAGCAGCCTGCAGGGAGTACTGAACACTGAAGCTTTCTTT	CASSLQGVLNTEAFF
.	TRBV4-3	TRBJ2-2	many	TGCGCCAGCAGCCACCTCACCGGGGAGCTGTTTTTT	CASSHLTGELFF
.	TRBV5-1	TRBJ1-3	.	TGCGCCAGCGCCGACGTTGGAGGAAACACCATATATTTT	CASADVGGNTIYF
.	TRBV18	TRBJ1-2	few	TGTGCCAGCTCACTAGTCACAGCGAACTATGGCTACACCTTC	CASSLVTANYGYTF
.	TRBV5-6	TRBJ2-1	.	TGTGCCAGCAGCTTCGGACAGTACAATGAGCAGTTCTTC	CASSFGQYNEQFF
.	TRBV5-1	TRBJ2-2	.	TGCGCCAGCAGCCCGGCCCCCCAGAACACCGGGGAGCTGTTTTTT	CASSPAPQNTGELFF
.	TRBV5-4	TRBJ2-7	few	TGTGCCAGCAGCTTGGCGGGGGCCAGGGAGGCGCAGTACTTC	CASSLAGAREAQYF
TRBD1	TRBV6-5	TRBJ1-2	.	TGTGCCAGCAGTTACTCCTTACTCATGACAGGGGAAGGCTACACCTTC	CASSYSLLMTGEGYTF
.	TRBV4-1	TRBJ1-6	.	TGCGCCAGCAGCCAGGGTACAGGCAGGAGTGGTTCACCCCTCCACTTT	CASSQGTGRSGSPLHF
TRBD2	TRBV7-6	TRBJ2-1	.	TGTGCCAGCAGCTTTTTTAGCGGGGGTAACAATGAGCAGTTCTTC	CASSFFSGGNNEQFF
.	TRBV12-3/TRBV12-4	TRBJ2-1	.	TGTGCCAGCAGACGAGTCGATGAGCAGTTCTTC	CASRRVDEQFF
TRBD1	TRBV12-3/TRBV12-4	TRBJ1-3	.	TGTGCCAGCAGTTCTGGATCAGGGGGCCTGGATGGAAACACCATATATTTT	CASSSGSGGLDGNTIYF
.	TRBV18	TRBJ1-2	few	TGTGCCAGCTCACCGCGGATGGGAGGCCATGGCTACACCTTC	CASSPRMGGHGYTF
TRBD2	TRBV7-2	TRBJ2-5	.	TGTGCCAGCAGCTTACCGACTAGCGTGGCGCCGTCGGAGACCCAGTACTTC	CASSLPTSVAPSETQYF
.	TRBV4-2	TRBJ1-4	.	TGTGCCAGCAGCCCCCAACCCCCGGGAGGCAGACTTGCAACTAATGAAAAACTGTTTTTT	CASSPQPPGGRLATNEKLFF
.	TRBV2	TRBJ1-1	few	TGTGCCAGCCCCAGGACGGTTCCCGACACTGAAGCTTTCTTT	CASPRTVPDTEAFF
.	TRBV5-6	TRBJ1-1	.	TGTGCCAGCAGTCCTCTCGGCCAAGGTCCCACTGAAGCTTTCTTT	CASSPLGQGPTEAFF